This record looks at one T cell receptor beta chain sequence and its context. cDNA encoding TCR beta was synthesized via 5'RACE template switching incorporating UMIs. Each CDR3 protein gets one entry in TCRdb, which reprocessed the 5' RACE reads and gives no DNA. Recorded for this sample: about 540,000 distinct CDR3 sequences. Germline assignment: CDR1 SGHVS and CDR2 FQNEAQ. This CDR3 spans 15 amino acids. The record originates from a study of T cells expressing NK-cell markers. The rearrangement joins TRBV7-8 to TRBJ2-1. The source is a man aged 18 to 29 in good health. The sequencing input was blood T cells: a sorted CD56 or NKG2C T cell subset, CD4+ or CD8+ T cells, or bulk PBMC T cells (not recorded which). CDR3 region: CASSLGRGGYNEQFF.